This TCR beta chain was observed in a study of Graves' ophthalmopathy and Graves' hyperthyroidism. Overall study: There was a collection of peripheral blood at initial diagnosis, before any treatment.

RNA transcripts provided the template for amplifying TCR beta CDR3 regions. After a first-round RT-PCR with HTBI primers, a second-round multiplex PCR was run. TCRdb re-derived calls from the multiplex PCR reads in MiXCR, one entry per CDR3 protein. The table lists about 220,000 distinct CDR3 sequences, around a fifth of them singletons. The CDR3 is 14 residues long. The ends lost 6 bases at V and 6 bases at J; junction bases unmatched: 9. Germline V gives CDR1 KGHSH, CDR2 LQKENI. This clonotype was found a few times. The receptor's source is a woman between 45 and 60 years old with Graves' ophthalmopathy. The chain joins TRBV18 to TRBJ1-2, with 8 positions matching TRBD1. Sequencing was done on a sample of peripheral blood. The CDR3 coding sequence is TGTGCCAGCTCGCGTACGACAGGGGACGATGGCTACACCTTC. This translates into CASSRTTGDDGYTF.